This TCR beta chain derives from a study of cytotoxic CD8 clonotypes in ibrutinib-treated CLL. Overall study context: Once treatment had gone on for a median of around eleven months, range 6 to 36, response samples were drawn.

This clone turned up a few times. TCRdb's table, derived via immunoSEQ multiplex PCR, lists solely in-frame clones and lacks some. The data contain about 45,000 clones, less than 70% of them singletons. Trimming removed 0 bases at V and 9 bases at J, with 7 bases between. The germline gives CDR1 SGHRS, CDR2 YFSETQ. The CDR3 sequence is 12 residues long. This receptor was taken from a human donor with chronic lymphocytic leukemia. V gene TRBV5-1 combines with J gene TRBJ2-1, with D unresolved. The starting material was PBMCs, obtained after 12 months of ibrutinib treatment. The chain's CDR3 is CASSLDSGEQFF. The CDR3 DNA follows: TGCGCCAGCAGCTTGGATTCGGGTGAGCAGTTCTTC. Variable domain in full (rest from reference TRBV5-1 and TRBJ2-1): KAGVTQTPRYLIKTRGQQVTLSCSPISGHRSVSWYQQTPGQGLQFLFEYFSETQRNKGNFPGRFSGRQFSNSRSEMNVSTLELGDSALYLCASSLDSGEQFFGPGTRLTVL.